Listed here is a single TCR beta chain. Authors' data handling: Reference gene primer amplification yielded estimated nucleated cell counts. Assay: immunoSEQ multiplex PCR; the TCRdb copy retains only in-frame clones and omits some. That table supplies the V and J calls and clone size; D and trimming were determined from the DNA. The sample lists around 70,000 clones; roughly 84% were seen once. CDR3 length: 14 amino acids. The trim removed 0 bases at V and 7 bases at J, leaving 3 bases unmatched. Germline V CDR1 and CDR2: SGHKS, YYEKEE (reference sequence). This record belongs to a study of blood T cell repertoires in COVID-19. Study as a whole: The analysed material was cDNA or gDNA that came from T cells, B-cell-depleted T cells, or PBMCs.

The sequencing sample was made of peripheral blood. V usage is TRBV5-5 and J usage is TRBJ1-4; TRBD1 matches 7 bases. The TCR originated in a woman aged 80 or over with active or convalescent COVID-19. The CDR3 spells CASSLGQGPEKLFF. The CDR3 DNA follows: TGTGCCAGCAGCTTGGGACAGGGTCCTGAAAAACTGTTTTTT.